One sample yielded the 18 T cell receptor beta chains listed below, sequenced in a study of cytomegalovirus exposure and HLA in healthy donors. In the PCR, 60 Vbeta and 13 Jbeta primers were used. Profiled with immunoSEQ multiplex PCR; TCRdb holds only in-frame clones, not every one. The table has over 110,000 clones, around 78% seen once. Material for sequencing was PBMCs. The receptors shown here come from a woman in her forties in good health and CMV-seropositive.

In this sample, this clone turned up once. The V and J genes are TRBV6-1 and TRBJ2-7, with TRBD2 identical over 10 bases. With 7 bases clipped from V and 6 bases from J, the junction kept 12 bases outside the gene matches. The CDR3 consists of 15 residues. Germline CDR1 and CDR2: MNHNS and SASEGT. DNA of the CDR3: TGTGCCAGCACCCTAGGGGCTAGCGGGAGCGGCGAGCAGTACTTC. Its translation is CASTLGASGSGEQYF.

The rearrangement joins TRBV10-3 to TRBJ1-1; tentatively, D is TRBD1 (6 bases). The CDR3 runs 14 residues. With 8 bases removed from V and 4 bases from J, the gap between germline ends came to 17 bases. Germline V gene lookup returns CDR1 ENHRY and CDR2 SYGVKD. CDR3 loop: CAIPQGVRSTEAFF. CDR3 bases: TGTGCCATCCCACAGGGAGTGAGGAGCACTGAAGCTTTCTTT.

This clone was seen more than once but under ten times. This chain uses TRBV29-1 with TRBJ1-1; maybe TRBD1 (5 bases). The CDR3 is 13 amino acids. The germline V and J ends were trimmed by 5 bases and 4 bases, with 14 bases remaining between them. The germline V gene encodes CDR1 SQVTM and CDR2 ANQGSEA. CDR3 protein: CSVPPRGVTEAFF. The DNA of the CDR3 is TGCAGCGTTCCCCCCCGGGGGGTCACTGAAGCTTTCTTT.

The CDR3: CASSEGQDYGYTF. In DNA, the CDR3 is TGTGCCAGCAGTGAAGGTCAGGACTATGGCTACACCTTC. The chain couples TRBV6-1 to TRBJ1-2; D uncertain. This CDR3 contains 13 residues. Germline V CDR1 and CDR2: MNHNS, SASEGT. V lost 1 base, J lost 3 bases, and 6 bases lay in between.

The sample holds a few counts of this clone. The chain couples TRBV19 to TRBJ1-1, with TRBD1 identical over 7 bases. CDR1 is LNHDA, CDR2 SQIVND, per germline (reference sequence). V was clipped by 3 bases and J by 1 base; unmatched bases: 11. CDR3 length: 17 residues. The CDR3 is CASSIPGQDWENTEAFF. The CDR3 coding sequence is TGTGCCAGTAGTATCCCCGGACAGGATTGGGAGAACACTGAAGCTTTCTTT.

This clone has just a few counts. CDR3 in DNA: TGTGCCGGTCCGACAGGGGGGAACACCGGGGAGCTGTTTTTT. Its protein is CAGPTGGNTGELFF. The J gene is TRBJ2-2, the V gene TRBV30, with 9 bases identical to TRBD1. The CDR3 extends over 14 amino acids. Per the germline V gene, CDR1 is GTSNPN and CDR2 is SVGIG (reference sequence). Trimming cost V 8 bases and J 1 base; bases outside gene matches: 5.

V and J are TRBV7-8 and TRBJ2-5, with 8 nucleotides matching TRBD2. Trimming took 4 bases from V and 5 from J; bases not matched to a gene: 9. This CDR3 is built from 15 residues. Germline V lookup: CDR1 SGHVS, CDR2 FQNEAQ. For the CDR3, the DNA is TGTGCCAGCAGCTCGATCAACCCGGGAGGGGAGACCCAGTACTTC. Its protein product is CASSSINPGGETQYF.

The chain employs TRBV7-2 and TRBJ1-2; 10 positions match TRBD1. The junction had 3 bases not matched to a gene; V was cut back by 5 bases and J by 6 bases. CDR1 and CDR2 (germline): SGHTA, FQGNSA. This CDR3 has 13 residues. The CDR3 spells CASSRDRGHGYTF. CDR3 nucleotide sequence: TGTGCCAGCAGCCGTGACAGGGGGCATGGCTACACCTTC.

DNA of the CDR3: TGTGCCAGCAGCTTGGTAGGACAGGGGGCGCGTTTAGGCTACACCTTC. Translated, it gives CASSLVGQGARLGYTF. V usage is TRBV5-6 and J usage is TRBJ1-2; 11 bases align to TRBD1. V was pared by 0 bases and J by 8 bases, with 9 bases of the junction left unmatched. The CDR3 contains 16 residues. Germline loops: CDR1 SGHDT, CDR2 YYEEEE.

This clone was found once. The chain employs TRBV12-5 and TRBJ2-7; TRBD2 agrees at 14 bases. Germline V lookup: CDR1 LGHNT, CDR2 FRNRAP. CDR3 length: 16 residues. V gave up 4 bases and J gave up 4 bases; unmatched junction bases: 6. CDR3 DNA sequence: TGTGCTAGTGGTTCCCCCGGGACTAGCGGGAGTTACGAGCAGTACTTC. Its translation: CASGSPGTSGSYEQYF.

The CDR3 sequence: CAWGTGPWEQYF. The CDR3 DNA is TGTGCCTGGGGCACAGGCCCTTGGGAGCAGTACTTC. The chain combines TRBV30 with TRBJ2-7; D is perhaps TRBD1 (5 bases). Trimming pared 5 bases from V and 7 bases from J, leaving 15 bases between. Germline V gene data show CDR1 as GTSNPN and CDR2 as SVGIG (reference sequence). CDR3 length equals 12 residues. The full variable domain, its missing parts supplied by reference TRBV30 and TRBJ2-7, is SQTIHQWPATLVQPVGSPLSLECTVEGTSNPNLYWYRQAAGRGLQLLFYSVGIGQISSEVPQNLSASRPQDRQFILSSKKLLLSDSGFYLCAWGTGPWEQYFGPGTRLTVT.

The gene calls are TRBV7-2 and TRBJ2-7; possibly TRBD2 for D (5 bases). This CDR3 has 14 residues. Between the trimmed V and J ends, which lost 1 base and 4 bases, there was a span of 11 bases. Germline V lookup: CDR1 SGHTA, CDR2 FQGNSA. The CDR3 protein is CASSLGGSAYEQYF. In nucleotides, the CDR3 is TGTGCCAGCAGCTTAGGAGGGAGCGCTTACGAGCAGTACTTC. Based on the CDR3 plus reference TRBV7-2 and TRBJ2-7, the full variable domain is GAGVSQSPSNKVTEKGKDVELRCDPISGHTALYWYRQSLGQGLEFLIYFQGNSAPDKSGLPSDRFSAERTGGSVSTLTIQRTQQEDSAVYLCASSLGGSAYEQYFGPGTRLTVT.

The chain is built from TRBV29-1 and TRBJ2-7, with 9 bases that match TRBD1. Unmatched junction bases numbered 6, after V lost 2 bases and J lost 4 bases. This CDR3 has 14 amino acids. Germline V gene lookup returns CDR1 SQVTM and CDR2 ANQGSEA. The CDR3 bases are TGCAGCGTTGAATCCGGGACAGGGAAGTACGAGCAGTACTTC. It codes for CSVESGTGKYEQYF.

The chain recombines TRBV19 with TRBJ2-1, with D maybe TRBD2 (7 bases). There are 18 residues in the CDR3. Trimming removed 1 base at V and 6 bases at J, with 22 bases between. The germline CDR1 and CDR2 sequences are LNHDA and SQIVND (reference sequence). The CDR3 loop is CASSIGGGYGLVLNEQFF. The CDR3 region has the DNA TGTGCCAGTAGTATAGGGGGGGGCTATGGACTAGTTCTCAATGAGCAGTTCTTC.

The chain has TRBV18 and TRBJ2-5; possibly TRBD1 for D (6 bases). This CDR3 has 16 residues. The germline V gene encodes CDR1 KGHSH and CDR2 LQKENI. V dropped 2 bases and J dropped 5 bases, with 18 bases sitting between them. The CDR3 sequence is CASSPSRTSQGETQYF. The CDR3 DNA reads TGTGCCAGCTCACCATCGCGGACGTCACAGGGCGAGACCCAGTACTTC.

The chain has TRBV11-2 and TRBJ1-3, with D perhaps matching TRBD1 (6 bases). CDR1 is SGHAT and CDR2 is FQNNGV in the germline V gene. This CDR3 has 16 amino acids. Trimming stripped 0 bases from V and 0 bases from J, with 9 bases between. The CDR3: CASSLDGQLSGNTIYF. CDR3 nucleotides: TGTGCCAGCAGCTTAGACGGACAGCTCTCTGGAAACACCATATATTTT.

The CDR3 reads CASSPPAGFSYEQYF. CDR3 coding DNA: TGTGCCAGCAGCCCACCAGCGGGGTTCTCCTACGAGCAGTACTTC. The chain links TRBV7-9 to TRBJ2-7; 7 positions agree with TRBD2. The CDR3 spans 15 residues. Trimming took 5 bases from V and 0 from J; bases not matched to a gene: 7. Germline CDR1 SEHNR, CDR2 FQNEAQ (reference sequence). Full variable domain (missing parts from reference TRBV7-9 and TRBJ2-7): DTGVSQNPRHKITKRGQNVTFRCDPISEHNRLYWYRQTLGQGPEFLTYFQNEAQLEKSRLLSDRFSAERPKGSFSTLEIQRTEQGDSAMYLCASSPPAGFSYEQYFGPGTRLTVT.

CDR3 in amino acids: CASSLTQGYTEAFF. CDR3 sequence (DNA): TGTGCCAGCAGCCTGACCCAGGGTTACACTGAAGCTTTCTTT. V is TRBV7-2 and J is TRBJ1-1, with a tentative D call TRBD1 (5 bases). Germline V CDR1 and CDR2: SGHTA, FQGNSA. CDR3 length: 14 residues. V lost 5 bases and J 3 bases, leaving 13 bases between the germline ends.